What follows describes a single T cell receptor (beta chain). Source study methods: Scientists estimated how many nucleated cells there were by amplifying reference gene primers. Generated by immunoSEQ multiplex PCR, the TCRdb table keeps only in-frame clones and is missing some. The DNA was the basis for D and trimming; V, J and clone size are from that table. Counted here are around 280,000 clones, around 88% occurring once; the ten biggest clones make up about 6%. The CDR3 runs to 14 residues. V was pared by 0 bases and J by 5 bases, with 8 bases between. Per germline, CDR1 KGHSH and CDR2 LQKENI. The data were taken from a study of blood T cell repertoires in COVID-19. Individuals aged about 18 to 89 years were recruited from about two dozen US areas. Cohorts were assigned according to the clinical history that participants reported. Two negative PCRs, clearance, or symptom resolution characterized the recovered Cohort 3 donors.

Sequenced input: PBMCs or T cells enriched from blood (not recorded which). The sequence derives from a middle-aged woman who had recovered from COVID-19. V gene TRBV18 combines with J gene TRBJ1-3, with TRBD1 as a possible D gene (6 bases). The CDR3 loop is CASSPPGHRNTIYF. The CDR3 DNA reads TGTGCCAGCTCACCACCGGGACACCGAAACACCATATATTTT.